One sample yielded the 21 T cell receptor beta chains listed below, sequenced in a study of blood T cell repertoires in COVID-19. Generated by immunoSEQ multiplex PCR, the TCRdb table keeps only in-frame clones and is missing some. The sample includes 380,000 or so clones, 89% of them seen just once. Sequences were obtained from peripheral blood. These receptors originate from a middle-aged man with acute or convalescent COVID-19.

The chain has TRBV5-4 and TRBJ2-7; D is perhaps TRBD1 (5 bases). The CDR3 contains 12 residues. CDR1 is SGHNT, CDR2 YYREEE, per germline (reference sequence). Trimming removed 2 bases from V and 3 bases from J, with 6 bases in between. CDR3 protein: CASSFQGYEQYF. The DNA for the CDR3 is TGTGCCAGCAGCTTTCAGGGCTACGAGCAGTACTTC.

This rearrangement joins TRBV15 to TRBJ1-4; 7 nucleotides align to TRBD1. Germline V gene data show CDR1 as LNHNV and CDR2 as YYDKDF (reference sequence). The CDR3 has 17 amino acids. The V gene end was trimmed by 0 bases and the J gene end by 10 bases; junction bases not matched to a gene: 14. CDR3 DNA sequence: TGTGCCACCAGCAGAGATAATATAGGGAGACAGGGTAGAAAACTGTTTTTT. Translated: CATSRDNIGRQGRKLFF.

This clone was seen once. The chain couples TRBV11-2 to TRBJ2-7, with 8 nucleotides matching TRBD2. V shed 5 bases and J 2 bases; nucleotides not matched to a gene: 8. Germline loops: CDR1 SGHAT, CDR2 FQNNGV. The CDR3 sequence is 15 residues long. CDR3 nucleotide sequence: TGTGCCAGCAGCCTCAGGGCGGGGGGCCCCTACGAGCAGTACTTC. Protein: CASSLRAGGPYEQYF.

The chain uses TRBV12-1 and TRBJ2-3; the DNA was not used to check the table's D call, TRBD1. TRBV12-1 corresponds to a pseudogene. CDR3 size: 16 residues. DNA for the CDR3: TGTGCCAGCAGCACCGCAGGGCTCCAGGAAACAGATACGCAGTATTTT. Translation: CASSTAGLQETDTQYF.

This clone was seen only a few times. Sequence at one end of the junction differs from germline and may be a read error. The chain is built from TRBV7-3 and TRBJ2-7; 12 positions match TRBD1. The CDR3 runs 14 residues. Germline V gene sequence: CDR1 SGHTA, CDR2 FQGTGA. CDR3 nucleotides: TGTGCCAGCAGCTCGGGACAGGGGGCGCGTAGGTTGAACTTC. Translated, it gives CASSSGQGARRLNF.

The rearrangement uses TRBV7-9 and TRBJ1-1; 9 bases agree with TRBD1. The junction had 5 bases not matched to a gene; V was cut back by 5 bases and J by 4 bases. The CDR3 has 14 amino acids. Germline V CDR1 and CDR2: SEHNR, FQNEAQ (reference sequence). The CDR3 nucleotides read TGTGCCAGCAGCAAGCCGGGACAGGGCACTGAAGCTTTCTTT. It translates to CASSKPGQGTEAFF.

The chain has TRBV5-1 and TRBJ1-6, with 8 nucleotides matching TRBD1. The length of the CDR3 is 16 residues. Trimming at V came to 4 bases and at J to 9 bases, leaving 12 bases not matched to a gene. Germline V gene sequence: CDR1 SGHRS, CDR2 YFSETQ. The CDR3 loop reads CASSKGDTGGTSPLHF. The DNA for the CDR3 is TGCGCCAGCAGCAAGGGAGACACAGGGGGAACTTCACCCCTCCACTTT.

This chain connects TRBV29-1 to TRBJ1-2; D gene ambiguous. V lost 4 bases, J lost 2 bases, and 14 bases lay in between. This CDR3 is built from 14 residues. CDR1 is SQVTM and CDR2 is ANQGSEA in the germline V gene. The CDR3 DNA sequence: TGCAGCGTTGGAGTGGCGGGCACAAACTATGGCTACACCTTC. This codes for CSVGVAGTNYGYTF.

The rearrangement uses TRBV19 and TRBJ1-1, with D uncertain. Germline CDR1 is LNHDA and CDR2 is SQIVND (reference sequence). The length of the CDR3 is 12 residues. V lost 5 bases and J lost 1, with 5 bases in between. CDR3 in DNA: TGTGCCAGTAGTTCAGGGAACACTGAAGCTTTCTTT. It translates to CASSSGNTEAFF.

The CDR3 reads CASRQSPGLRGGYTF. CDR3 sequence (DNA): TGTGCCAGTAGGCAGAGCCCCGGTCTTCGGGGTGGCTACACCTTC. V and J are TRBV19 and TRBJ1-2; no clear D gene. This CDR3 region has 15 residues. CDR1 is LNHDA, CDR2 SQIVND, per germline (reference sequence). The V end was cut by 6 bases, the J end by 7 bases, with 21 bases between.

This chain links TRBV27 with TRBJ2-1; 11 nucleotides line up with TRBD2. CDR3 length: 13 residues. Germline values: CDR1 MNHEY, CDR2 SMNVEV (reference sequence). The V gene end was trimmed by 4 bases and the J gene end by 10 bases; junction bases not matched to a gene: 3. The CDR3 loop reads CASSYSGRGEQFF. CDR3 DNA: TGTGCCAGCAGTTATAGCGGGAGGGGGGAGCAGTTCTTC.

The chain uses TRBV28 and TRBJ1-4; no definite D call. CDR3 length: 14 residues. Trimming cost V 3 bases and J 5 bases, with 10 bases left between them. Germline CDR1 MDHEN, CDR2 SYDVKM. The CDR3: CASSFGPRNEKLFF. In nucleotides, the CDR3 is TGTGCCAGCAGTTTCGGTCCTCGAAATGAAAAACTGTTTTTT.

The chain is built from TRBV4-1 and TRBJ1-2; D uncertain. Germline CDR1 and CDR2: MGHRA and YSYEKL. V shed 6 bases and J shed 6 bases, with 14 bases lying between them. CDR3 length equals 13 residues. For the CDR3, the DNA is TGCGCCAGCAGGAAGCGTCAATTCGATGGCTACACCTTC. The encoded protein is CASRKRQFDGYTF.

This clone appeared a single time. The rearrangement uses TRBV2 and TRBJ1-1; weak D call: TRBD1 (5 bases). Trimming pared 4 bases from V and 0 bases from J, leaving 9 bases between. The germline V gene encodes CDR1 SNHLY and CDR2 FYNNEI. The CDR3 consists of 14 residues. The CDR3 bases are TGTGCCAGCAGTGCAGGGCCCCTGAACACTGAAGCTTTCTTT. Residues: CASSAGPLNTEAFF. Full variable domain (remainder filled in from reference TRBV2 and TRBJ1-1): EPEVTQTPSHQVTQMGQEVILRCVPISNHLYFYWYRQILGQKVEFLVSFYNNEISEKSEIFDDQFSVERPDGSNFTLKIRSTKLEDSAMYFCASSAGPLNTEAFFGQGTRLTVV.

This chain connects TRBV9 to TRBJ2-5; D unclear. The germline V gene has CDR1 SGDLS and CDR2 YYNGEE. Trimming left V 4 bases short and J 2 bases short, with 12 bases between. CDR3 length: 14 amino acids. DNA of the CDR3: TGTGCCAGCAGCACGAGCTGGTCTCAAGAGACCCAGTACTTC. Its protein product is CASSTSWSQETQYF.

Here the CDR3 reads CASREGADGYTF. The CDR3 bases are TGTGCCAGCAGGGAGGGGGCGGATGGCTACACCTTC. The gene calls are TRBV27 and TRBJ1-2, with 7 bases identical to TRBD1. V shed 6 bases, J shed 6 bases, and the junction held 4 bases outside the gene matches. The CDR3 consists of 12 residues. CDR1 MNHEY and CDR2 SMNVEV come from the germline V gene (reference sequence).

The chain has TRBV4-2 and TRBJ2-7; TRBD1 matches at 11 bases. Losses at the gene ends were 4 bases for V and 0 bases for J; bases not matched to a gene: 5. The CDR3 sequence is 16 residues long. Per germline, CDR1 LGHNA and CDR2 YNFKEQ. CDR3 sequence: CASSPLGTGGSYEQYF. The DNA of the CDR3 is TGTGCCAGCAGCCCGCTAGGGACAGGGGGCTCCTACGAGCAGTACTTC.

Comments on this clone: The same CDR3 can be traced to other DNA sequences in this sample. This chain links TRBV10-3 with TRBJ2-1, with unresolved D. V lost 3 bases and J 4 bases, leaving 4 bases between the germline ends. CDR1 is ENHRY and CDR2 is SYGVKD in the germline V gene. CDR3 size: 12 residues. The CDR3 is CAISDLYNEQFF. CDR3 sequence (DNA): TGTGCCATCAGTGACCTTTACAATGAGCAGTTCTTC.

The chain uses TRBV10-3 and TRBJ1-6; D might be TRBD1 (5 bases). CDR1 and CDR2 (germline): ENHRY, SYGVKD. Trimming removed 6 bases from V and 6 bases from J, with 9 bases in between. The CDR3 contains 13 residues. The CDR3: CAIRGRVNSPLHF. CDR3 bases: TGTGCCATCAGAGGCAGGGTTAATTCACCCCTCCACTTT.

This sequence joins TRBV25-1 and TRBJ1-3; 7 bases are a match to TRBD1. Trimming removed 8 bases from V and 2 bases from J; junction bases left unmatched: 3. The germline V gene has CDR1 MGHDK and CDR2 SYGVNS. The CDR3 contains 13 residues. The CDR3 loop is CASAQGPGNTIYF. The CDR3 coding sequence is TGTGCCAGCGCACAGGGGCCTGGAAACACCATATATTTT.

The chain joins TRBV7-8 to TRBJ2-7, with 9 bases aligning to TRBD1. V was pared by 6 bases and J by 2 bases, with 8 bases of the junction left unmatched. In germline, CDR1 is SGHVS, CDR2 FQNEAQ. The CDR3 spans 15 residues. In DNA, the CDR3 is TGTGCCAGCAGACCCGACAGGGGGTCCCCCTACGAGCAGTACTTC. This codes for CASRPDRGSPYEQYF.